This is a list of T cell receptor beta chains from one sample in a study of identical twins. TCRdb re-analysed the 5' RACE reads in MiXCR, keeping a single row per CDR3 protein. The table records fewer than 650,000 distinct CDR3 sequences, roughly 7.2% of them present only once. This sample also belongs to another study, concerning yellow fever vaccine responses in identical twins.

Sequencing input: PBMCs. These receptors originate from a woman under 30 in good health. The CDR3 runs from the conserved cysteine through the conserved F or W. A D gene is named only where the DNA matches it firmly. Not all rows give a size; the values are once, few, many and, for expanded clones, a class.

D	size	V	J	DNA	CDR3
NA	many	TRBV5-1	TRBJ1-6	TGCGCCAGCAGCCCGGGCCACCAAACATCACCCCTCCACTTT	CASSPGHQTSPLHF
NA	NA	TRBV21-1	TRBJ2-5	TGTGCCAGCAGCAATCCTAGCGGGGAGACCCAGTACTTC	CASSNPSGETQYF
TRBD1	NA	TRBV5-1	TRBJ1-2	TGCGCCAGCAGCTTGAAAGGGACAGGGTCTGGCTACACCTTC	CASSLKGTGSGYTF
NA	NA	TRBV29-1	TRBJ2-1	TGCAGCGCGGGGGGACCAGGGGGTTACAATGAGCAGTTCTTC	CSAGGPGGYNEQFF
NA	NA	TRBV7-6	TRBJ1-3	TGTGCCAGCAGCTCGGGGAGCCCAGGAAACACCATATATTTT	CASSSGSPGNTIYF
NA	few	TRBV9	TRBJ2-5	TGTGCCAGCAGCGTAGACAGGGGAGGAGAGACCCAGTACTTC	CASSVDRGGETQYF
NA	NA	TRBV28	TRBJ1-5	TGTGCCAGCAGTTTTAGACGGAATCAGCCCCAGCATTTT	CASSFRRNQPQHF
NA	many	TRBV3-1	TRBJ1-2	TGTGCCAGCAGCCCGAGGGAAGTCTATGGCTACACCTTC	CASSPREVYGYTF
NA	many	TRBV20-1	TRBJ1-2	TGCAGTGCCCCGAACCTACAGGTTATAAACTATGGCTACACCTTC	CSAPNLQVINYGYTF
NA	many	TRBV7-2	TRBJ2-2	TGTGCCAGCACCAAAGAAGTGGGGGGGCAAGCCGGGGAGCTGTTTTTT	CASTKEVGGQAGELFF
TRBD2	many	TRBV7-8	TRBJ2-1	TGTGCCAGCAGCCCAAGTTTCCGGGGGGAAAATGAGCAGTTCTTC	CASSPSFRGENEQFF
NA	few	TRBV20-1	TRBJ2-5	TGCAGTGGAACGACCCCGGGGGAGACCCAGTACTTC	CSGTTPGETQYF
TRBD1	NA	TRBV12-3/TRBV12-4	TRBJ2-1	TGTGCCAGCAGCCAGGGGGGGACAGGGGATTTGGATGAGCAGTTCTTC	CASSQGGTGDLDEQFF
NA	NA	TRBV18	TRBJ2-1	TGTGCCAGCTCACCAATCTATGAGCAGTTCTTC	CASSPIYEQFF
NA	many	TRBV7-8	TRBJ2-2	TGTGCCAGCAGGACCGCGTCCGCGGGAACGGGCGGGGAGCTGTTTTTT	CASRTASAGTGGELFF
TRBD1	few	TRBV5-1	TRBJ2-2	TGCGCCAGCAGCGCCACAATCGGGACAGGGACCGGGGAGCTGTTTTTT	CASSATIGTGTGELFF
NA	once	TRBV11-2	TRBJ2-5	TGTGCCAGCAGCCCCAAGAGTGGGGTCCAAGAGACCCAGTACTTC	CASSPKSGVQETQYF
NA	few	TRBV24-1	TRBJ2-3	TGTGCCACCAGTGATTGGACAGGGAGGGGAGATACGCAGTATTTT	CATSDWTGRGDTQYF
NA	many	TRBV12-3/TRBV12-4	TRBJ2-2	TGTGCCAGCAGTTCTTCATTGGGTTACACCGGGGAGCTGTTTTTT	CASSSSLGYTGELFF
NA	few	TRBV6-1	TRBJ2-1	TGTGCCAGCAGTCAGGGGATAAACAATGAGCAGTTCTTC	CASSQGINNEQFF
TRBD1	NA	TRBV12-3/TRBV12-4	TRBJ2-5	TGTGCCAGCAGTTTTGGTTTAGTGAGGCAGGGGGCAGAGACCCAGTACTTC	CASSFGLVRQGAETQYF
TRBD1	NA	TRBV12-3/TRBV12-4	TRBJ1-1	TGTGCCAGCAGTGGGACAGTATCCATGAACACTGAAGCTTTCTTT	CASSGTVSMNTEAFF
NA	few	TRBV29-1	TRBJ1-1	TGCAGCGTGCCCTCCCGGGGGGCTGTTGGGAACACTGAAGCTTTCTTT	CSVPSRGAVGNTEAFF
TRBD1	NA	TRBV12-3/TRBV12-4	TRBJ1-1	TGTGCCAGCAGTGACGACAGGGTGAACACTGAAGCTTTCTTT	CASSDDRVNTEAFF
TRBD2	many	TRBV20-1	TRBJ2-5	TGCAGTGCTGGGCGGGGGGCACAAGAGACCCAGTACTTC	CSAGRGAQETQYF
NA	many	TRBV14	TRBJ2-4	TGTGCCAGCAGCCAATTGGGGGAAAACATTCAGTACTTC	CASSQLGENIQYF
NA	many	TRBV12-3/TRBV12-4	TRBJ1-1	TGTGCCAGCAGTGCCGGAGTCCCTAACACTGAAGCTTTCTTT	CASSAGVPNTEAFF
NA	few	TRBV2	TRBJ1-5	TGTGCCAGCAGGCTGGACAGCAATCAGCCCCAGCATTTT	CASRLDSNQPQHF
TRBD1	few	TRBV7-9	TRBJ2-7	TGTGCCAGCAGCAACCGACAGGGCCTTAAATACGAGCAGTACTTC	CASSNRQGLKYEQYF
TRBD2	NA	TRBV28	TRBJ2-1	TGTGCCAGCAGGCCGGGGACAGGCGACCATAGCGGGGGGGCCTCTCTTGAGCAGTTCTTC	CASRPGTGDHSGGASLEQFF
TRBD2	NA	TRBV28	TRBJ2-3	TGTGCCAGCAGCCTACCGGGACTAGCGGGGGGGCGTCTGCCAGATACGCAGTATTTT	CASSLPGLAGGRLPDTQYF
TRBD2	few	TRBV20-1	TRBJ2-3	TGCAGTGCTAAGACTAGCGGGGGAAACACAGATACGCAGTATTTT	CSAKTSGGNTDTQYF